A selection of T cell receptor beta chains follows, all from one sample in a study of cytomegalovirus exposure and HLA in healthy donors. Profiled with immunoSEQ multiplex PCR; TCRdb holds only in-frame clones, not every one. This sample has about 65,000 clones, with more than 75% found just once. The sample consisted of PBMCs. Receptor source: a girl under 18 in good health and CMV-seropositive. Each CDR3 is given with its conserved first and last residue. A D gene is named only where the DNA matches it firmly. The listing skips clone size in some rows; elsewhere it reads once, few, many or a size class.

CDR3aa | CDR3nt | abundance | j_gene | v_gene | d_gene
CASSLVGRGELFF | TGTGCCAGCAGCTTAGTGGGGCGGGGGGAGCTGTTTTTT | once | TRBJ2-2 | TRBV7-8 | -
CASSLTGASYNEQFF | TGTGCCAGCAGCCTAACAGGGGCCTCCTACAATGAGCAGTTCTTC | - | TRBJ2-1 | TRBV11-3 | TRBD1
CASSSHSANYGYTF | TGTGCCAGCAGTTCCCATTCAGCTAACTATGGCTACACCTTC | - | TRBJ1-2 | TRBV27 | -
CASGGQAGQPQHF | TGTGCCAGCGGTGGACAGGCTGGTCAGCCCCAGCATTTT | - | TRBJ1-5 | TRBV28 | TRBD1
CASSTGLFQETQYF | TGTGCCAGCAGCACCGGACTATTCCAAGAGACCCAGTACTTC | - | TRBJ2-5 | TRBV7-9 | -
CASSQVSSEPQETQYF | TGCGCCAGCAGCCAAGTGTCTAGCGAGCCCCAAGAGACCCAGTACTTC | - | TRBJ2-5 | TRBV4-1 | -
CASSQLLRREPFYEQYF | TGCGCCAGCAGCCAACTACTTAGACGGGAACCTTTTTACGAGCAGTACTTC | - | TRBJ2-7 | TRBV4-1 | -
CSVNRETEAFF | TGCAGCGTCAATAGGGAGACTGAAGCTTTCTTT | - | TRBJ1-1 | TRBV29-1 | -
CAISDQSGYGYTF | TGTGCCATCAGTGACCAGAGCGGCTATGGCTACACCTTC | - | TRBJ1-2 | TRBV10-3 | -
CASSSEGAWTEAFF | TGTGCCAGCAGTTCGGAGGGGGCTTGGACTGAAGCTTTCTTT | - | TRBJ1-1 | TRBV6-1 | TRBD1
CSVERQANTEAFF | TGCAGCGTTGAACGACAGGCGAACACTGAAGCTTTCTTT | - | TRBJ1-1 | TRBV29-1 | -
CASSQDSGSNEQYF | TGCGCCAGCAGCCAAGATTCGGGAAGCAACGAGCAGTACTTC | - | TRBJ2-7 | TRBV4-3 | -
CASSHHNEQFF | TGCGCCAGCAGCCATCATAATGAGCAGTTCTTC | - | TRBJ2-1 | TRBV4-1 | -
CASSSRTSGGPRLPYEQYF | TGTGCCAGCAGCTCCCGGACTAGCGGGGGGCCGCGCCTTCCCTACGAGCAGTACTTC | - | TRBJ2-7 | TRBV13 | TRBD2
CASSLGYYEQYF | TGTGCCAGCAGCTTGGGCTACTACGAGCAGTACTTC | - | TRBJ2-7 | TRBV5-6 | -
CASSLQGYEQYF | TGCGCCAGCAGCCTCCAGGGTTACGAGCAGTACTTC | - | TRBJ2-7 | TRBV5-1 | -
CSVAYRDRAIYEQYF | TGCAGCGTTGCTTACCGGGACAGGGCGATCTACGAGCAGTACTTC | - | TRBJ2-7 | TRBV29-1 | TRBD1
CASSQIDRSSGNTIYF | TGCGCCAGCAGCCAGATCGACAGGAGCTCTGGAAACACCATATATTTT | few | TRBJ1-3 | TRBV5-1 | -
CASSEGVSEPQHF | TGTGCCAGCTCAGAAGGGGTATCGGAGCCCCAGCATTTT | - | TRBJ1-5 | TRBV18 | -
CATMRGETQYF | TGTGCCACCATGCGGGGGGAGACCCAGTACTTC | - | TRBJ2-5 | TRBV6-6 | TRBD2
CASRLKKRDSKVGEQFF | TGTGCAAGTCGCTTGAAGAAACGGGATTCGAAAGTCGGTGAGCAGTTCTTC | - | TRBJ2-1 | TRBV12-2 | -
CASSLVGDRGFYNEQFF | TGTGCCAGCAGCTTGGTGGGAGACAGGGGGTTTTACAATGAGCAGTTCTTC | - | TRBJ2-1 | TRBV13 | TRBD1